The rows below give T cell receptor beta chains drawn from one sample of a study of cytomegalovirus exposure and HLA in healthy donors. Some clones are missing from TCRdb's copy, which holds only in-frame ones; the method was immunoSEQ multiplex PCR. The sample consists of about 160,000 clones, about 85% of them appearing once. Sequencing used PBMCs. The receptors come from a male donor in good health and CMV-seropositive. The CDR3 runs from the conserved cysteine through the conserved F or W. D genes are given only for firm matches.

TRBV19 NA CASSMGEGVNEKLFF
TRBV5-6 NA CASSKMGSDNEKLFF
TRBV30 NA CAWSDERQGPEQYF
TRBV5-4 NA CASSQIGGSNGYTF
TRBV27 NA CASGGSPSEQYF
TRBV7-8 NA CASSLGGSSGYTF
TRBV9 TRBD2 CASSVSLGLAGEGNEQFF
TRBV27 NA CASSLNPGDEQYF
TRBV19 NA CASRATRLADTDTQYF
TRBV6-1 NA CASSRGSEGYTF
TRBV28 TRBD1 CASSPDQGAGNQPQHF
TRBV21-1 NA CASVPERDYEQYF
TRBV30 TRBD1 CAWSPDRVSGNTIYF
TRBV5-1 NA CASSERVESEQFF
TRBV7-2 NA CASSSRGTDTQYF
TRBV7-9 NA CASSLQEYTEAFF
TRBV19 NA CASSIGGNTEAFF
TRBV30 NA CAWRAGSYAYEQYF
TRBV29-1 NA CSVVPYNEQFF
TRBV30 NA CAWSLGSAAYEQYF
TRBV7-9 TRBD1 CASSRLRTGGRNEQFF
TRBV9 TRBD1 CASSDGAGGSPLHF
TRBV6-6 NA CASSYGLQSYTEAFF
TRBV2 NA CASSEVSQRGEAFF
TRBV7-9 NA CASRSEGIYEQYF
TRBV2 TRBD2 CASSDWLADYNEQFF
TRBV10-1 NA CASSGRVSVFSGNTIYF
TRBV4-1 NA CASSQAGETQYF
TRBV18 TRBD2 CASSSSSGSTYEQYF
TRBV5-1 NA CASSPTGSGEKLFF
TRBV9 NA CASSSRGRGTDNEQFF
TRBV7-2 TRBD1 CASSKLGTGRQETQYF
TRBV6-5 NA CASSYGTLGDEQYF
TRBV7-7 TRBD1 CASSYRGQSETQYF
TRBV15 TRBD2 CATSRDRGLEAYEQYF
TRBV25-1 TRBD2 CASSGRLAGSEQYF
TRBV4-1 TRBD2 CASSQASGATYEQYF
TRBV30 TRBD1 CAWSFTGTGQGGF
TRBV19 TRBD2 CASSITSGRDEQFF
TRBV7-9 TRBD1 CASSLRGPSTGELFF
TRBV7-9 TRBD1 CASSLPDRGGTIYF
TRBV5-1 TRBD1 CASSLGGQGGNQPQHF
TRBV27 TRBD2 CASSGGTSGRNEQYF
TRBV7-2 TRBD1 CASTLGTAKETQYF
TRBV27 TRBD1 CASSRGPGNTIYF
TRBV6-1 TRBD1 CASSEGTGGRYGYTF